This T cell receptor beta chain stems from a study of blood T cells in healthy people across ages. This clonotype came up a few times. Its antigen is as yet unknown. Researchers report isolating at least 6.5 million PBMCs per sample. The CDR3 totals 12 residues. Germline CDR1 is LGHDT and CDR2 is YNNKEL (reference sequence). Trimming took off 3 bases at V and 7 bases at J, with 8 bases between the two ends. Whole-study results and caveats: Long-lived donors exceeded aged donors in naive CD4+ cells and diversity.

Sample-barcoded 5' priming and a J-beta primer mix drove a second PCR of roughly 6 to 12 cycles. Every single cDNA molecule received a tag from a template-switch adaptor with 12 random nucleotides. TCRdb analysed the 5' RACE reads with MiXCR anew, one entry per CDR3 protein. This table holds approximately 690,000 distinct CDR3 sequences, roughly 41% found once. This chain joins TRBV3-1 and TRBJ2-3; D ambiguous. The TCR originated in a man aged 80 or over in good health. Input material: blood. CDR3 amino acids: CASSQNTHTQYF. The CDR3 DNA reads TGTGCCAGCAGCCAGAATACCCATACGCAGTATTTT.